The entry below gives a single T cell receptor delta chain sequence along with its context. The antigen is not known. One end of the junction is discordant with germline, which a read error may explain. The germline V gene has CDR1 TSWWSYY and CDR2 QGS. The CDR3 contains 20 residues. This entry belongs to a study of Vδ1+ human thymocytes. Study-wide findings and caveats: Highly polyclonal TRG and TRD repertoires with Gaussian CDR3 length distributions appeared in thymus.

The template was reverse-transcribed extracted RNA. The CDR3 regions were amplified by multiplex PCR from V-gene primers to a constant-region primer. TCRdb reanalysed the multiplex PCR reads via CATT. Of some 73,000 delta-chain clones listed, around 34% are singletons. The sample consisted of Vdelta1+ gamma-delta thymocytes from the thymus. Subset noted: FACS-sorted CD3+ TCRalphabeta- TCRVdelta1+ TCRVdelta2- thymocytes. This clonotype originated in a boy under three years old who had congenital heart surgery. The chain uses TRDV1 and TRDJ1, with D possibly TRDD3 on 8 matching bases. The CDR3 loop is CAPGEPWPSSVLGGTDKLIF. The DNA for the CDR3 is TGTGCTCCTGGGGAACCGTGGCCTTCCTCCGTACTGGGGGGCACCGATAAACTCATCTTT.